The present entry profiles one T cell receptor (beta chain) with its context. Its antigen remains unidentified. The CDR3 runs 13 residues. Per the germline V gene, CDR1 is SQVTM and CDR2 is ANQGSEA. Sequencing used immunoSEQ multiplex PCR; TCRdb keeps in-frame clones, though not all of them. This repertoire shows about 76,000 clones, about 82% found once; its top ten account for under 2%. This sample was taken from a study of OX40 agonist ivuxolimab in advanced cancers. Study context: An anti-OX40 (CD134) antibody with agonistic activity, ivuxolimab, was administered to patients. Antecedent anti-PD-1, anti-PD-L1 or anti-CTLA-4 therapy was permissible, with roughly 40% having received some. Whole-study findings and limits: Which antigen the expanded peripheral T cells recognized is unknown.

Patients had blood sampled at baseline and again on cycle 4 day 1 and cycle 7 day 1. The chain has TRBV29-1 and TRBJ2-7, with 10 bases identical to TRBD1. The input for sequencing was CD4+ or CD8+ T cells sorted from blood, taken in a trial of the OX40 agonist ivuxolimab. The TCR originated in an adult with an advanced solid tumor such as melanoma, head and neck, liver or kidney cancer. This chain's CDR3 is CSGGGQGSYEQYF. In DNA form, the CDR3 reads TGCAGTGGGGGGGGACAGGGGTCCTACGAGCAGTACTTC.